The 29 T cell receptor beta chains below all came from one sample that was sequenced in a study of cytomegalovirus exposure and HLA in healthy donors. The study ran its PCR with 60 Vbeta and 13 Jbeta primers. Method: immunoSEQ multiplex PCR; TCRdb's copy keeps in-frame clones and lacks some. The sample records about 76,000 clones, more than 70% being singletons. The source material was PBMCs. The receptors come from a male donor in good health and CMV-seropositive.

This clone was counted once. The chain employs TRBV7-8 and TRBJ1-5; D perhaps matches TRBD1 (6 bases). This CDR3 has 13 amino acids. V lost 6 bases to trimming and J lost 7 bases, with 13 bases between them. The germline V gene has CDR1 SGHVS and CDR2 FQNEAQ. The CDR3 reads CASSSQGFQPQHF. The CDR3 DNA reads TGTGCCAGCAGTTCTCAGGGGTTCCAGCCCCAGCATTTT.

There are a few counts of this clone. The V call is TRBV14, the J call TRBJ1-1; D may be TRBD1 (5 bases). The germline V gene encodes CDR1 SGHDN and CDR2 FVKESK. V lost 3 bases and J lost 0, with 8 bases in between. This CDR3 is 14 amino acids long. Here the CDR3 reads CASSQGRMNTEAFF. CDR3 DNA sequence: TGTGCCAGCAGCCAGGGGCGAATGAACACTGAAGCTTTCTTT.

J is TRBJ2-3 and V is TRBV27, with 13 bases aligning to TRBD2. This CDR3 has 20 residues. The germline V gene encodes CDR1 MNHEY and CDR2 SMNVEV (reference sequence). V dropped 4 bases and J dropped 2; count of bases not matched to a gene: 15. CDR3 DNA: TGTGCCAGCAGTTCCCACTACTCGACTAGCGGGAGGTATTACACAGATACGCAGTATTTT. This codes for CASSSHYSTSGRYYTDTQYF.

This clone is a singleton in its sample. This chain joins TRBV2 and TRBJ1-2; D is possibly TRBD1 (5 bases). The CDR3 is made up of 14 amino acids. Germline CDR1 and CDR2: SNHLY and FYNNEI. V shed 2 bases and J shed 5 bases, with 12 bases lying between them. CDR3 nucleotide sequence: TGTGCCAGCAGTGAACAGTTGGGGCGATATGGCTACACCTTC. This sequence encodes CASSEQLGRYGYTF.

CDR3 region: CASSFWRDYNEQFF. DNA of the CDR3: TGTGCCAGCAGTTTTTGGAGGGACTACAATGAGCAGTTCTTC. The chain employs TRBV27 and TRBJ2-1; weak D call: TRBD2 (6 bases). Germline values: CDR1 MNHEY, CDR2 SMNVEV (reference sequence). Trimming pared 3 bases from V and 3 bases from J, leaving 9 bases between. The CDR3 loop spans 14 amino acids.

This clone showed up just a few times. This rearrangement joins TRBV5-4 to TRBJ2-6; perhaps TRBD2 as D (5 bases). Deletions cut 0 bases from V and 0 bases from J, with 7 bases between. Per germline, CDR1 SGHNT and CDR2 YYREEE (reference sequence). This CDR3 has 16 residues. This chain's CDR3 is CASSLGGSSGANVLTF. CDR3 DNA sequence: TGTGCCAGCAGCTTGGGAGGGAGCTCTGGGGCCAACGTCCTGACTTTC.

The chain uses TRBV27 and TRBJ1-2, with 10 bases fitting TRBD1. The CDR3 runs to 15 residues. Germline values: CDR1 MNHEY, CDR2 SMNVEV (reference sequence). The V gene end was trimmed by 3 bases and the J gene end by 6 bases; junction bases not matched to a gene: 7. This CDR3 reads CASSFSPGQGHGYTF. The CDR3 nucleotides read TGTGCCAGCAGTTTTTCCCCGGGACAGGGGCATGGCTACACCTTC.

The chain joins TRBV27 to TRBJ1-5; 9 nucleotides align to TRBD1. CDR1 MNHEY and CDR2 SMNVEV come from the germline V gene (reference sequence). V dropped 6 bases and J dropped 5; count of bases not matched to a gene: 8. This CDR3 spans 15 amino acids. CDR3 in DNA: TGTGCCAGCAGGGGTTCGGGACAGGGCTATCAGCCCCAGCATTTT. Protein sequence: CASRGSGQGYQPQHF.

The chain recombines TRBV15 with TRBJ1-5; D not certain. Per germline, CDR1 LNHNV and CDR2 YYDKDF (reference sequence). The V end lost 0 bases, the J end lost 5 bases, and 14 bases lay between the germline ends. The CDR3 totals 16 residues. The CDR3 coding sequence is TGTGCCACCAGCAGAGATCGAGGGCCAGATGATCAGCCCCAGCATTTT. Encoded protein: CATSRDRGPDDQPQHF. The full variable domain, with the rest looked up from reference TRBV15 and TRBJ1-5, is DAMVIQNPRYQVTQFGKPVTLSCSQTLNHNVMYWYQQKSSQAPKLLFHYYDKDFNNEADTPDNFQSRRPNTSFCFLDIRSPGLGDTAMYLCATSRDRGPDDQPQHFGDGTRLSIL.

The chain links TRBV7-2 to TRBJ1-1; TRBD1 matches 7 bases. CDR3 size: 14 residues. Germline lookup yields CDR1 SGHTA and CDR2 FQGNSA. J lost 4 bases, V lost 3 bases, and 5 bases had no gene match. The CDR3 DNA reads TGTGCCAGCAGCTTTAAACAGGGGAGCACTGAAGCTTTCTTT. This codes for CASSFKQGSTEAFF.

This clone has just one count. The chain recombines TRBV29-1 with TRBJ2-5, with D perhaps matching TRBD1 (5 bases). Germline CDR1 and CDR2: SQVTM and ANQGSEA. The ends were cut back, 3 bases at V and 1 base at J, with 9 bases in the middle. The CDR3 sequence is 13 residues long. CDR3 nucleotide sequence: TGCAGCGTTGACCCACAGGTCCAAGAGACCCAGTACTTC. Protein: CSVDPQVQETQYF.

The chain has TRBV14 and TRBJ2-3; TRBD2 matches 14 bases. V lost 4 bases to trimming and J lost 3 bases; unmatched junction nucleotides: 0. This CDR3 comprises 15 residues. Germline V gives CDR1 SGHDN, CDR2 FVKESK. CDR3 sequence (DNA): TGTGCCAGCAGCCGGACTAGCGGGAGGACAGATACGCAGTATTTT. Translating it yields CASSRTSGRTDTQYF.

The chain recombines TRBV28 with TRBJ2-7; 12 bases map to TRBD2. Germline CDR1 and CDR2: MDHEN and SYDVKM. The junction had 9 bases not matched to a gene; V was cut back by 0 bases and J by 3 bases. CDR3 length: 18 residues. Written as DNA, the CDR3 is TGTGCCAGCAGTTTATGGGGTCTAGCGGGAGGGAATTTCTACGAGCAGTACTTC. As protein: CASSLWGLAGGNFYEQYF.

There are a few counts of this clone. V is TRBV10-3 and J is TRBJ1-2; D gene ambiguous. The CDR3 covers 14 residues. The germline CDR1 and CDR2 sequences are ENHRY and SYGVKD. The germline V and J ends were trimmed by 3 bases and 4 bases, with 12 bases remaining between them. DNA for the CDR3: TGTGCCATCAGTGATGCGCCCCGAAGCTATGGCTACACCTTC. This encodes CAISDAPRSYGYTF.

This clone was detected a few times. One junction end does not reproduce the germline sequence, and a read error may be involved. J is TRBJ1-5 and V is TRBV19; 7 nucleotides match TRBD1. Germline loops: CDR1 LNHDA, CDR2 SQIVND (reference sequence). CDR3 length equals 19 residues. CDR3 DNA sequence: TGTGCCAGTACTATAGGCGCAAACATCCGGGACAGTGCGCGACAGCCCCAGCATTTT. As protein: CASTIGANIRDSARQPQHF.

This chain connects TRBV7-9 to TRBJ1-3; TRBD1 matches at 7 bases. Germline V gene data show CDR1 as SEHNR and CDR2 as FQNEAQ (reference sequence). The CDR3 runs 16 residues. Trimming took 5 bases from V and 4 from J; bases not matched to a gene: 11. DNA of the CDR3: TGTGCCAGCAGCCCCACCGTTGACAGGGAAGGAAACACCATATATTTT. It specifies CASSPTVDREGNTIYF.

As to this clone: This may come from a read error, since a much larger clone is one base off. This chain connects TRBV6-1 to TRBJ2-7; 10 bases align to TRBD2. This CDR3 comprises 15 residues. From germline, CDR1 is MNHNS and CDR2 SASEGT. Trimming cost V 1 base and J 3 bases; bases outside gene matches: 3. For the CDR3, the DNA is TGTGCCAGCAGTGAAGGGGCTAGCGGGAGCTACGAGCAGTACTTC. It encodes CASSEGASGSYEQYF.

The CDR3 nucleotides are TGTGCCAGCAGAGAGATGGGCCGGGAGTACCAAGAGACCCAGTACTTC. It encodes CASREMGREYQETQYF. The chain combines TRBV7-9 with TRBJ2-5; possible D gene TRBD2, 6 bases. The CDR3 sequence is 16 residues long. The ends were cut back, 6 bases at V and 0 bases at J, with 17 bases in the middle. CDR1 SEHNR and CDR2 FQNEAQ come from the germline V gene (reference sequence).

The chain uses TRBV5-1 and TRBJ2-1; 9 bases are a match to TRBD2. The CDR3 length is 14 residues. CDR1 is SGHRS and CDR2 is YFSETQ in the germline V gene. V trimming: 4 bases; J trimming: 6 bases; junction bases outside the gene matches: 5. The CDR3 loop reads CASSVTSGLNEQFF. The CDR3 nucleotides read TGCGCCAGCAGCGTGACTAGCGGTCTCAATGAGCAGTTCTTC.

The count of this clone is one. This chain connects TRBV2 to TRBJ2-7; 8 bases align to TRBD2. The J segment lost 3 bases and the V segment lost 3 bases, leaving 4 bases of the junction unmatched. CDR1 SNHLY and CDR2 FYNNEI come from the germline V gene. The CDR3 is 14 amino acids. CDR3 protein: CASSDIAGNYEQYF. CDR3 DNA sequence: TGTGCCAGCAGTGATATAGCGGGGAACTACGAGCAGTACTTC.

The CDR3 DNA is TGTGCCAGCAGCTTAGTGCTTGCGGCTTACAATGAGCAGTTCTTC. The encoded protein is CASSLVLAAYNEQFF. The chain links TRBV7-2 to TRBJ2-1, with D hard to call. V lost 1 base, J lost 4 bases, and 11 bases lay in between. The CDR3 is made up of 15 amino acids. CDR1 and CDR2 (germline): SGHTA, FQGNSA.

The CDR3 DNA is TGTGCCAGCTCCCGACTAGCGGGAGTCGATGAGCAGTACTTC. It translates to CASSRLAGVDEQYF. This sequence joins TRBV18 and TRBJ2-7; TRBD2 agrees at 12 bases. Germline V gene data show CDR1 as KGHSH and CDR2 as LQKENI. The CDR3 spans 14 residues. With 6 bases clipped from V and 7 bases from J, the junction kept 7 bases outside the gene matches.

The chain has TRBV6-6 and TRBJ2-5, with unresolved D. The CDR3 extends over 12 amino acids. V was pared by 2 bases and J by 4 bases, with 5 bases between. The germline V gene has CDR1 MNHNY and CDR2 SVGAGI (reference sequence). CDR3 nucleotides: TGTGCCAGCAGTTACGGCCCAGAGACCCAGTACTTC. Its protein is CASSYGPETQYF.

The chain couples TRBV27 to TRBJ2-7; TRBD1 is a possible D gene (6 bases). The CDR3 contains 15 residues. From germline, CDR1 is MNHEY and CDR2 SMNVEV (reference sequence). Trimming removed 5 bases from V and 3 bases from J, with 17 bases in between. CDR3 sequence (DNA): TGTGCCAGCAGTACTTCCGGGACACGACTCTACGAGCAGTACTTC. Translated: CASSTSGTRLYEQYF.

V and J are TRBV28 and TRBJ2-4; tentative D call: TRBD2 (6 bases). The CDR3 is 13 amino acids. Germline CDR1 and CDR2: MDHEN and SYDVKM. Trimming pared 3 bases from V and 9 bases from J, leaving 12 bases between. The CDR3 is CASSFRSGSIQYF. CDR3 coding DNA: TGTGCCAGCAGTTTTCGATCCGGGAGCATTCAGTACTTC.

The J gene is TRBJ2-1, the V gene TRBV7-9; D might be TRBD2 (6 bases). The CDR3 runs to 11 residues. The germline V gene has CDR1 SEHNR and CDR2 FQNEAQ (reference sequence). The V gene lost 4 bases and the J gene lost 10 bases, with 8 bases spanning the gap. The CDR3 is CASSYREEQFF. Here the CDR3 DNA reads TGTGCCAGCAGCTACCGGGAGGAGCAGTTCTTC.

The V call is TRBV7-9, the J call TRBJ2-1, with unresolved D. The CDR3 length is 11 residues. Germline lookup yields CDR1 SEHNR and CDR2 FQNEAQ (reference sequence). Trimming pared 5 bases from V and 12 bases from J, leaving 11 bases between. CDR3 bases: TGTGCCAGCAGCCTCACCCTAGTGCAGTTCTTC. It codes for CASSLTLVQFF.

This clone appeared a few times. The rearrangement uses TRBV7-9 and TRBJ1-1, with a weak D call TRBD1 (6 bases). The CDR3 length is 13 residues. The V gene's germline CDR1 is SEHNR and CDR2 FQNEAQ (reference sequence). V lost 6 bases, J lost 11 bases, and 19 bases lay in between. The CDR3 loop reads CASRNALGHKAFF. CDR3 in DNA: TGTGCCAGCAGGAACGCACTGGGACATAAGGCTTTCTTT.

The V call is TRBV7-7, the J call TRBJ2-7, with 7 bases that match TRBD1. Unmatched junction bases numbered 8, after V lost 5 bases and J lost 1 base. Looked up from germline, CDR1 is SSHAT and CDR2 is FNYEAQ (reference sequence). This CDR3 is 15 amino acids long. The CDR3 nucleotides are TGTGCCAGCAGCATTTCGACAGGGTCGTCCTACGAGCAGTACTTC. It specifies CASSISTGSSYEQYF.